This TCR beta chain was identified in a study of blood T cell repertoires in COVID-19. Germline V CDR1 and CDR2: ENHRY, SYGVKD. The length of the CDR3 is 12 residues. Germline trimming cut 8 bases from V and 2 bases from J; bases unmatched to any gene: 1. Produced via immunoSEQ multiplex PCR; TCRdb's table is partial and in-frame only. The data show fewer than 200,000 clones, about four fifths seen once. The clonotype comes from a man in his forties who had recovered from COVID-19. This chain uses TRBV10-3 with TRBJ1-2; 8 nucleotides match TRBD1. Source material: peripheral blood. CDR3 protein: CAIGDRNYGYTF. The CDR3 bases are TGTGCCATCGGGGACAGGAACTATGGCTACACCTTC.